The present T cell receptor (beta chain) was sequenced within a study of regulatory T cells in long-lasting Graves disease. Study-level background: Less than 3 months of antithyroid drugs had been taken by newly diagnosed Graves' patients. General study findings and limits: Persistent disease was associated with favored TRBV28 usage and with favored use of TRBJ1-2 and TRBJ2-5.

Remarks on this clonotype: The antigen is not known.

Trimming stripped 6 bases from V and 6 bases from J, with 11 bases between. CDR3 length: 13 amino acids. Arm-PCR of CDR3 regions and iRepertoire HTBI primers were used to build TCR beta libraries. One entry per CDR3 protein, called by TCRdb with MiXCR from the multiplex PCR reads. The sample lists about 430,000 distinct CDR3 sequences; around 16% were seen once. Time point indicated: newly diagnosed GD, antithyroid drugs for less than 3 months. Construction of the TCR library relied on RNA isolated from PBMCs. These data also featured in a second study, about T cells in Graves' hyperthyroidism and ophthalmopathy. That work contributes: The TCR CDR3 was amplified in a first-round RT-PCR using the HTBI primer set.

The sequencing used peripheral blood mononuclear cells (PBMCs), collected at new diagnosis, from a patient treated with antithyroid drugs. The receptor was derived from a woman between 40 and 55 years old with Graves disease. The chain combines TRBV12-3 or TRBV12-4 with TRBJ2-2; D gene unclear. The CDR3, as DNA: TGTGCCAGCAGGGTCACATTAGCCGGGGAGCTGTTTTTT. Residues: CASRVTLAGELFF.